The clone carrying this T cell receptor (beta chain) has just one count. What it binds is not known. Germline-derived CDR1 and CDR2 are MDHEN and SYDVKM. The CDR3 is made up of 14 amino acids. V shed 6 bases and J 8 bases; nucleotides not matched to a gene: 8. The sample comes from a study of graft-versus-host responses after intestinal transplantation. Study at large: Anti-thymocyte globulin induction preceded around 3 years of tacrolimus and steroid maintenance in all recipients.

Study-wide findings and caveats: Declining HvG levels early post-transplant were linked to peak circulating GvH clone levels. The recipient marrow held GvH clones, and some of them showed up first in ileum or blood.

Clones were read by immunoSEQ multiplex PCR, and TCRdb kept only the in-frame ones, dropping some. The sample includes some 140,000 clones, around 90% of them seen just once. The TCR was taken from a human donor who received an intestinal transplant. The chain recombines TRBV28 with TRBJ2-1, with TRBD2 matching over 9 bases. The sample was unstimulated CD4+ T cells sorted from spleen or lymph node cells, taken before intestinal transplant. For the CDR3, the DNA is TGTGCCAGCAGAAGCGGGAGGCCACCCGATGAGCAGTTCTTC. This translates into CASRSGRPPDEQFF.